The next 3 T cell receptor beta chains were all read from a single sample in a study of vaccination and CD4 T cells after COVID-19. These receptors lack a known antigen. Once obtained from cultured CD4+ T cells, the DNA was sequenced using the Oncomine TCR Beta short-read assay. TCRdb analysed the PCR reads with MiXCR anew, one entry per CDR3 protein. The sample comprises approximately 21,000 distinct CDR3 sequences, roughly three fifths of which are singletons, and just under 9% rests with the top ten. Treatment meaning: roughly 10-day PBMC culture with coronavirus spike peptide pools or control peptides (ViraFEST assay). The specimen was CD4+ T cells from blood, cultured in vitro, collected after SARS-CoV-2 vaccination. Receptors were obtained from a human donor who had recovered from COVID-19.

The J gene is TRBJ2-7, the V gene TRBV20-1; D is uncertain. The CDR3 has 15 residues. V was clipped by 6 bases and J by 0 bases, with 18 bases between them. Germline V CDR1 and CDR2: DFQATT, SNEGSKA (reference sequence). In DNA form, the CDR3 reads TGCAGTGCCCACGAACTGACACGCAGCTCCTACGAGCAGTACTTC. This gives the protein CSAHELTRSSYEQYF.

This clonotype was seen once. The CDR3 here is CSASSGAQYGYTF. CDR3 DNA: TGCAGTGCTAGTTCCGGGGCCCAGTATGGCTACACCTTC. V gene TRBV20-1 combines with J gene TRBJ1-2, with D possibly being TRBD1 (5 bases). Germline V gene lookup returns CDR1 DFQATT and CDR2 SNEGSKA (reference sequence). V lost 3 bases, J lost 5 bases, and 13 bases lay in between. This CDR3 is 13 amino acids long.

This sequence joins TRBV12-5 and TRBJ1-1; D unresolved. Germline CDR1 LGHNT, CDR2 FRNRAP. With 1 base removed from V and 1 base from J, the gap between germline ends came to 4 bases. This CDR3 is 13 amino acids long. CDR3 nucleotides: TGTGCTAGTGGTTTGGCCGCGAACACTGAAGCTTTCTTT. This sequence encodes CASGLAANTEAFF.